Detailed here is one T cell receptor beta chain. Generated by immunoSEQ multiplex PCR, the TCRdb table keeps only in-frame clones and is missing some. The sample lists approximately 120,000 clones, roughly 90% seen once, with 4.4% in the top ten. From germline, CDR1 is MNHEY and CDR2 SMNVEV (reference sequence). This CDR3 comprises 13 residues. V lost 6 bases and J lost 1, with 8 bases in between. This sample was taken from a study of T cell responses to AZD1222 COVID-19 vaccine. The material was peripheral blood, obtained on day 0 of AZD1222 vaccination. The clonotype was recovered from an adult in good health. V is TRBV27 and J is TRBJ2-3; D not certain. The CDR3 region is CASSKIRTDTQYF. CDR3 sequence (DNA): TGTGCCAGCAGCAAGATCCGCACAGATACGCAGTATTTT.